This T cell receptor (beta chain) was documented in a study of OX40 agonist ivuxolimab in advanced cancers. Study-wide context: Patients with hepatocellular carcinoma, melanoma, renal cell or head and neck cancer made up the dose-escalation patients. Whole-study findings and limits: Clonal expansion was seen in CD4+ and CD8+ blood T cells by week 6 at 0.1 to 3.0 mg/kg. More expanded clones were seen, on average, in CD8+ T cells than in CD4+.

About this clone: No antigen is known for it.

Autoimmune disease history or systemic immunosuppression was exclusionary. Sequenced by immunoSEQ multiplex PCR; TCRdb stores in-frame clones only, minus some. This table holds approximately 57,000 clones, about 83% found once. The V end lost 1 base, the J end lost 1 base, and 7 bases lay between the germline ends. The length of the CDR3 is 13 residues. Germline V lookup: CDR1 GTSNPN, CDR2 SVGIG (reference sequence). This receptor was obtained from an adult with an advanced solid tumor such as melanoma, head and neck, liver or kidney cancer. This sequence joins TRBV30 and TRBJ2-5; D is uncertain. Source: CD4+ or CD8+ T cells sorted from blood, taken in a trial of the OX40 agonist ivuxolimab. Written as DNA, the CDR3 is TGTGCCTGGAGTGAGAATGGCCAAGAGACCCAGTACTTC. It is translated as CAWSENGQETQYF.